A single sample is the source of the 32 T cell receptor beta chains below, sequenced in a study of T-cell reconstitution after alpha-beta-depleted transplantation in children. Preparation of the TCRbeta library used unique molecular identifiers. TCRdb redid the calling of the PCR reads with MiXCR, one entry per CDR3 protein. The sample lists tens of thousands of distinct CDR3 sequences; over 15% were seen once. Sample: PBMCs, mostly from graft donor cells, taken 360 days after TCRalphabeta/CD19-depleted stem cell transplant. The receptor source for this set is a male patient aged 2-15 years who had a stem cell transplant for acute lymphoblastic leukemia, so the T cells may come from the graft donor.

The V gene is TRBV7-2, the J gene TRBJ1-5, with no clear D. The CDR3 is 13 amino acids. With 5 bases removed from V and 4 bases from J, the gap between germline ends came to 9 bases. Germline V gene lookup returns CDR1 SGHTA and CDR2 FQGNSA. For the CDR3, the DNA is TGTGCCAGCAGCAAGACGCGTAATCAGCCCCAGCATTTT. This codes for CASSKTRNQPQHF.

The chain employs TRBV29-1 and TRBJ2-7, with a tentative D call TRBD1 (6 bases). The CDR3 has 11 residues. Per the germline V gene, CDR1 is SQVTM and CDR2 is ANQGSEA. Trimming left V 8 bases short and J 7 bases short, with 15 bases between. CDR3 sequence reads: CSPRKGEEQYF. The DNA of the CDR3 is TGCAGCCCCCGAAAGGGGGAAGAGCAGTACTTC.

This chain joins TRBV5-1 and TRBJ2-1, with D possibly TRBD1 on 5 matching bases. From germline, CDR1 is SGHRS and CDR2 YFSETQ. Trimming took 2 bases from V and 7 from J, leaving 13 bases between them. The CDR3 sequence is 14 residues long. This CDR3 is CASSFPRARNEQFF. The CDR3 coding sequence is TGCGCCAGCAGCTTCCCCAGGGCTAGGAATGAGCAGTTCTTC.

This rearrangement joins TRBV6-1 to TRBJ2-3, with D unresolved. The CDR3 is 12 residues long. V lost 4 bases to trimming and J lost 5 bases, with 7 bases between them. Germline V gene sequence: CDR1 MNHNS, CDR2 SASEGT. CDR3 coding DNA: TGTGCCAGCAGTGTTTGGGGAGATACGCAGTATTTT. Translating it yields CASSVWGDTQYF.

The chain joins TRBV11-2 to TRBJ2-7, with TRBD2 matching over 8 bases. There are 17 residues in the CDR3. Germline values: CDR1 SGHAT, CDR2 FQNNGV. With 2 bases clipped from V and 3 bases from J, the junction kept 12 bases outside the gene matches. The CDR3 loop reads CASSLYTSGGVLYEQYF. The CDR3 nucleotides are TGTGCCAGCAGCTTATATACCTCGGGGGGGGTACTCTACGAGCAGTACTTC.

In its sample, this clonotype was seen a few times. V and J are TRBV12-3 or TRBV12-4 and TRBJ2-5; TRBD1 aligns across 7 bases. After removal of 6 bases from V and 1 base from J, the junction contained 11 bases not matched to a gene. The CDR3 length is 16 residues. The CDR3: CASRPRTGSSQETQYF. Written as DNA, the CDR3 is TGTGCCAGCAGACCTCGGACAGGATCGTCCCAAGAGACCCAGTACTTC.

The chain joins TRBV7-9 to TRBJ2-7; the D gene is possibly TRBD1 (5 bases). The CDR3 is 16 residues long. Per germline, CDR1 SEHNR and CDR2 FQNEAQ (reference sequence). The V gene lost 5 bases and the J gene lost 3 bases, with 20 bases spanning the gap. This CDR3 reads CASSTPWGHPDYEQYF. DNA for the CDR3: TGTGCCAGCAGCACCCCCTGGGGCCATCCCGACTACGAGCAGTACTTC.

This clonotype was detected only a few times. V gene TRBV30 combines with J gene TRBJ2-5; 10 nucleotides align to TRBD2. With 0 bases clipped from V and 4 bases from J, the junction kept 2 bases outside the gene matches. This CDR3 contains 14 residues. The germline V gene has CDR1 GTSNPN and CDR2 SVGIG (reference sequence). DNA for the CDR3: TGTGCCTGGAGTGTAACTAGCGGGATAGAGACCCAGTACTTC. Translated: CAWSVTSGIETQYF. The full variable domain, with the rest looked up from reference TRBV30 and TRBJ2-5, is SQTIHQWPATLVQPVGSPLSLECTVEGTSNPNLYWYRQAAGRGLQLLFYSVGIGQISSEVPQNLSASRPQDRQFILSSKKLLLSDSGFYLCAWSVTSGIETQYFGPGTRLLVL.

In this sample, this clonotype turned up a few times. CDR3 amino acids: CATTLGGKDTQYF. The CDR3 nucleotides are TGTGCCACCACATTGGGCGGGAAAGATACGCAGTATTTT. This chain joins TRBV7-8 and TRBJ2-3, with D perhaps matching TRBD2 (6 bases). Looked up from germline, CDR1 is SGHVS and CDR2 is FQNEAQ. Trimming took 10 bases from V and 5 from J, leaving 16 bases between them. CDR3 length: 13 residues. The full variable domain, completed using reference TRBV7-8 and TRBJ2-3, is GAGVSQSPRYKVAKRGQDVALRCDPISGHVSLFWYQQALGQGPEFLTYFQNEAQLDKSGLPSDRFFAERPEGSVSTLKIQRTQQEDSAVYLCATTLGGKDTQYFGPGTRLTVL.

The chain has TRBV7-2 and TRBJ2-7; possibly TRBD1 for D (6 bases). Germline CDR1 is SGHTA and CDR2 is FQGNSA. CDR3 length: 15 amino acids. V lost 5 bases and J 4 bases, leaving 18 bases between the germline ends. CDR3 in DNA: TGTGCCAGCAGCCCAGAACAGGGATGGGGTTACGAGCAGTACTTC. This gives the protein CASSPEQGWGYEQYF.

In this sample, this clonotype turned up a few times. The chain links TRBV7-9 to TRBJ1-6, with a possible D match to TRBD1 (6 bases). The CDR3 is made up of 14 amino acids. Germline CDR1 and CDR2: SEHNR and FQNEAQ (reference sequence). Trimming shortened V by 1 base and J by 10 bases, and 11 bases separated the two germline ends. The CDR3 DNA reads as TGTGCCAGCAGCTTAGACAGGGCTTGGTCACCCCTCCACTTT. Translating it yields CASSLDRAWSPLHF.

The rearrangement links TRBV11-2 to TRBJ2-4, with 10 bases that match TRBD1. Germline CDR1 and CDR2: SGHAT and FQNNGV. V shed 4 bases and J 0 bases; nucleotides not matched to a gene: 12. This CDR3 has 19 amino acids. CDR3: CASSSGTGVFREAKNIQYF. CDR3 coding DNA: TGTGCCAGCAGCTCCGGGACAGGGGTCTTTAGGGAAGCCAAAAACATTCAGTACTTC.

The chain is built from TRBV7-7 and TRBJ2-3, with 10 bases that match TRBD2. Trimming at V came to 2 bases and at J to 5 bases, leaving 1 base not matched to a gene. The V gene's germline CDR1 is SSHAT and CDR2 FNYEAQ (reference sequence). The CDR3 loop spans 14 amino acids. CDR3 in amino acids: CASSLLAGEDTQYF. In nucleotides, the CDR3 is TGTGCCAGCAGCTTACTAGCGGGAGAAGATACGCAGTATTTT.

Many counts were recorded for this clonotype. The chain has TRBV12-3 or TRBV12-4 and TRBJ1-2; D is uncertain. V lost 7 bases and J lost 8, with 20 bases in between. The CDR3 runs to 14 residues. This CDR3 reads CASIKGPPRLGYTF. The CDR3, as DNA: TGTGCCAGCATAAAAGGGCCCCCCCGGTTGGGCTACACCTTC.

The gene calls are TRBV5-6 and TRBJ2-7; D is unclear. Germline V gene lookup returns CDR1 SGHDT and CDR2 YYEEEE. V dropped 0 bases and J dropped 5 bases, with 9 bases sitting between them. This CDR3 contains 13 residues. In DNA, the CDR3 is TGTGCCAGCAGCTTGGCACACTCAGACGAGCAGTACTTC. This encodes CASSLAHSDEQYF. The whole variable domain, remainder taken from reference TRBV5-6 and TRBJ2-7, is DAGVTQSPTHLIKTRGQQVTLRCSPKSGHDTVSWYQQALGQGPQFIFQYYEEEERQRGNFPDRFSGHQFPNYSSELNVNALLLGDSALYLCASSLAHSDEQYFGPGTRLTVT.

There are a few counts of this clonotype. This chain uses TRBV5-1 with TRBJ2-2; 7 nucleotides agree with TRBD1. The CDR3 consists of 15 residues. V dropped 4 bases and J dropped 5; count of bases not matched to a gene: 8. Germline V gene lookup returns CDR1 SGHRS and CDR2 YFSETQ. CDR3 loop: CASSAEAGGTGELFF. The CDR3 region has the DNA TGCGCCAGCAGCGCGGAGGCAGGGGGTACCGGGGAGCTGTTTTTT.

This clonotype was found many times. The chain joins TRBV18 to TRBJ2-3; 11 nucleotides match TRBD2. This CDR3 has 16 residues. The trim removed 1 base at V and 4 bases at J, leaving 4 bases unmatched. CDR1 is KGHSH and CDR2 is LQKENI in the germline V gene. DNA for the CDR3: TGTGCCAGCTCACCACAACTAGCGGGAGCGTCAGATACGCAGTATTTT. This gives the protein CASSPQLAGASDTQYF.

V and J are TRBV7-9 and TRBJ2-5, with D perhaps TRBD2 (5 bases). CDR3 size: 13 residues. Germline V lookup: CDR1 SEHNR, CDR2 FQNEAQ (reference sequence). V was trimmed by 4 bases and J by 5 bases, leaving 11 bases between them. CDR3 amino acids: CASSSTTRETQYF. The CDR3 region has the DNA TGTGCCAGCAGCTCGACTACGAGGGAGACCCAGTACTTC.

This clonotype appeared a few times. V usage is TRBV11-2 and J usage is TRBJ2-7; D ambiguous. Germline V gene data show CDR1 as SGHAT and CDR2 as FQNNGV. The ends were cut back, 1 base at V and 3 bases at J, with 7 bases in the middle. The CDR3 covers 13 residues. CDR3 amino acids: CASSLVFNYEQYF. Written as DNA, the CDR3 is TGTGCCAGCAGCTTAGTGTTCAACTACGAGCAGTACTTC.

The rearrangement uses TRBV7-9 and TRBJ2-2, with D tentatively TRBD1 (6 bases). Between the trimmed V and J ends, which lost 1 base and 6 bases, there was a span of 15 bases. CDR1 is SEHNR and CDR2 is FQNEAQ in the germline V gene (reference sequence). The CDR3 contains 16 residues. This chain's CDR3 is CASSLDLTGTSGELFF. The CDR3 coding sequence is TGTGCCAGCAGCTTAGACCTAACAGGGACCTCCGGGGAGCTGTTTTTT.

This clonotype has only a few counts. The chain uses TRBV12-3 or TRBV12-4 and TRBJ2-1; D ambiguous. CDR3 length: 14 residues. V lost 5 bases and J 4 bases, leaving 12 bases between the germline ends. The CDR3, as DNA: TGTGCCAGCAGTCGGCCCAGGATATACAATGAGCAGTTCTTC. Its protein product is CASSRPRIYNEQFF.

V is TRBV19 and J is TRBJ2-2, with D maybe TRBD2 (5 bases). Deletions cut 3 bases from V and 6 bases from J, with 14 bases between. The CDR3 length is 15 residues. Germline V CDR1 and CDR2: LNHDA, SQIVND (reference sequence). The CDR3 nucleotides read TGTGCCAGTAGTATGAAGCGCGGGTGGTCCGGGGAGCTGTTTTTT. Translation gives CASSMKRGWSGELFF.

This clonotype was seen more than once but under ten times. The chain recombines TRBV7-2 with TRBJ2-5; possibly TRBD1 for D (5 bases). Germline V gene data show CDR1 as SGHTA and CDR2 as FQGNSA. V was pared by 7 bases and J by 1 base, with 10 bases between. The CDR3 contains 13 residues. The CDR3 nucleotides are TGTGCCAGCACCTGGGGCCGCCAAGAGACCCAGTACTTC. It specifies CASTWGRQETQYF.

CDR3 sequence (DNA): TGCGCCAGCAGCCGAAGCTGGGTAGTTGAGACCCAGTACTTC. This gives the protein CASSRSWVVETQYF. The V call is TRBV4-1, the J call TRBJ2-5; D is unresolved. CDR1 is MGHRA and CDR2 is YSYEKL in the germline V gene. Between the trimmed V and J ends, which lost 4 bases and 5 bases, there was a span of 14 bases. This CDR3 has 14 amino acids.

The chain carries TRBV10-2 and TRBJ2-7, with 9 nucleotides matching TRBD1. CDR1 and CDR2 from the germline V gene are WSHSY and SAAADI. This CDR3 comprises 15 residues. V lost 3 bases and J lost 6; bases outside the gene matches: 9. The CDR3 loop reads CASSDTGTGLIEQYF. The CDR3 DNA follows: TGCGCCAGCAGTGACACCGGGACAGGGTTAATCGAGCAGTACTTC.

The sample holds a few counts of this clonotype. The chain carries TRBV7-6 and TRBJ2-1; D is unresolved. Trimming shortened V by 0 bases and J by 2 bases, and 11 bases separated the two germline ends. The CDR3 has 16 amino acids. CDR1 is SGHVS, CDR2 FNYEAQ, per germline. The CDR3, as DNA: TGTGCCAGCAGCTTAGCCTGGATGGAACCCTACAATGAGCAGTTCTTC. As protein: CASSLAWMEPYNEQFF.

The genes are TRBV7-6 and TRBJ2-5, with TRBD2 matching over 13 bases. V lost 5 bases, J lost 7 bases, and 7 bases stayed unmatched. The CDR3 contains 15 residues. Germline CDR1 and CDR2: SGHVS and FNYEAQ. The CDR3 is CASSVGLAGEATQYF. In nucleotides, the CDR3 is TGTGCCAGCAGCGTAGGACTAGCGGGAGAGGCGACCCAGTACTTC.

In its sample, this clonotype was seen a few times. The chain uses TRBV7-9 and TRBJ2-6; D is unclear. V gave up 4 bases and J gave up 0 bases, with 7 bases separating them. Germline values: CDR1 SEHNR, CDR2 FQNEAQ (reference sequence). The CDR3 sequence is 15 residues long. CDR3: CASSSRHSGANVLTF. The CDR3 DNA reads TGTGCCAGCAGCTCACGTCACTCTGGGGCCAACGTCCTGACTTTC.

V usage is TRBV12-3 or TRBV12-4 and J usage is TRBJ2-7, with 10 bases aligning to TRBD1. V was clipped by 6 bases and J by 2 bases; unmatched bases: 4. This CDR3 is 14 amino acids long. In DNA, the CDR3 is TGTGCCAGCAGGAGACAGGGGGCACCCTACGAGCAGTACTTC. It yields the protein CASRRQGAPYEQYF.

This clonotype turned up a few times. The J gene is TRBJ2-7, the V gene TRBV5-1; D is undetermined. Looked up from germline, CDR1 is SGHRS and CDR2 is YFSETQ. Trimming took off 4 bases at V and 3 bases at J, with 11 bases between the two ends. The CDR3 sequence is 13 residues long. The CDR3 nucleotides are TGCGCCAGCAGCGCAAGACCGAGCTACGAGCAGTACTTC. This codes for CASSARPSYEQYF.

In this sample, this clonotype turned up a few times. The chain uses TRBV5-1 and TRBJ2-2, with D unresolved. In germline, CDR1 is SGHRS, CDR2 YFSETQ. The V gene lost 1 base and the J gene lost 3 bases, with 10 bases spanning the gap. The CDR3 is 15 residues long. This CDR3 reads CASSLPDTYTGELFF. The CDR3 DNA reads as TGCGCCAGCAGCTTGCCTGATACCTACACCGGGGAGCTGTTTTTT.

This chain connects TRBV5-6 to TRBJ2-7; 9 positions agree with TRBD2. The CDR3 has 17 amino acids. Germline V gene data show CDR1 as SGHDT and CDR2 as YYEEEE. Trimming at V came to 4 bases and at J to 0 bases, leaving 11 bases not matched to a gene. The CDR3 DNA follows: TGTGCCAGCAGCCCCCTCTCCCTAGCGGGAAGCTCCTACGAGCAGTACTTC. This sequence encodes CASSPLSLAGSSYEQYF.